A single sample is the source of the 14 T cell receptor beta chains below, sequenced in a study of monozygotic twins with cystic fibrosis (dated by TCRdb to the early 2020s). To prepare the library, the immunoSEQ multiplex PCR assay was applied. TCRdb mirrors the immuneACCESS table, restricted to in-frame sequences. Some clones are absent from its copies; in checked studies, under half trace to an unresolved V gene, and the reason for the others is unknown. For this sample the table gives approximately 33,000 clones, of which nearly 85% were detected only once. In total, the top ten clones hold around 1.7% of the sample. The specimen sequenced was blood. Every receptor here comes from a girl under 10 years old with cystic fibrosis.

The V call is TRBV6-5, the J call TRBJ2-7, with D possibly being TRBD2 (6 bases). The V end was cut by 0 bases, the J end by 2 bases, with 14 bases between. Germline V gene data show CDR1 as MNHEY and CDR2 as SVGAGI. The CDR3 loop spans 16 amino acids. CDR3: CASSYSEVAVPYEQYF. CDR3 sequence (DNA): TGTGCCAGCAGTTACTCGGAGGTAGCGGTACCCTACGAGCAGTACTTC.

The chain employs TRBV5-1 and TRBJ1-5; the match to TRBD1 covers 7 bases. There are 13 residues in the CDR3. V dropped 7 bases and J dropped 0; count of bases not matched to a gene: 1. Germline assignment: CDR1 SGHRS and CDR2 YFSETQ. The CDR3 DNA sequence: TGCGCCAGCGGGACAGTTAGCAATCAGCCCCAGCATTTT. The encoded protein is CASGTVSNQPQHF. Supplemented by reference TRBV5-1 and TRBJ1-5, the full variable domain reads KAGVTQTPRYLIKTRGQQVTLSCSPISGHRSVSWYQQTPGQGLQFLFEYFSETQRNKGNFPGRFSGRQFSNSRSEMNVSTLELGDSALYLCASGTVSNQPQHFGDGTRLSIL.

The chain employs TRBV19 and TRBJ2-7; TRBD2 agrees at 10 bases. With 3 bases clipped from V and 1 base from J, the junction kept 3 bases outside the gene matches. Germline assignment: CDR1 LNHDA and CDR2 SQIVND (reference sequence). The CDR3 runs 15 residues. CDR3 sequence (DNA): TGTGCCAGTAGTATCCGGACTAGCGGTTCCTACGAGCAGTACTTC. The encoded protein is CASSIRTSGSYEQYF.

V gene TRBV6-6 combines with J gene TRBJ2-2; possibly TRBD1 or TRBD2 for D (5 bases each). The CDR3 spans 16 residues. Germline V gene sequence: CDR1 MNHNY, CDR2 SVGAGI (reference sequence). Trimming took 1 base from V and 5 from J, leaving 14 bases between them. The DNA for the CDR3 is TGTGCCAGCAGTTACTTGTCGGGGTGGGGGACCGGGGAGCTGTTTTTT. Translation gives CASSYLSGWGTGELFF.

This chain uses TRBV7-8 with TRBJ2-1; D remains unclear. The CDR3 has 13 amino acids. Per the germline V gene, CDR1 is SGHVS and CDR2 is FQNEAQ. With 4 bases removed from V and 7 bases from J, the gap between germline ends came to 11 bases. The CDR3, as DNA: TGTGCCAGCAGCTGGGTTCGGAGTAATGAGCAGTTCTTC. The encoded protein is CASSWVRSNEQFF.

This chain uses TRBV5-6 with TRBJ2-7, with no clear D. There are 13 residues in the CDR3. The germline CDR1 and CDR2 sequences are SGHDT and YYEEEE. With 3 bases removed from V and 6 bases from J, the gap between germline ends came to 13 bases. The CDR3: CASSSYKHSEQYF. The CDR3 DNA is TGTGCCAGCAGCTCTTACAAGCACTCCGAGCAGTACTTC.

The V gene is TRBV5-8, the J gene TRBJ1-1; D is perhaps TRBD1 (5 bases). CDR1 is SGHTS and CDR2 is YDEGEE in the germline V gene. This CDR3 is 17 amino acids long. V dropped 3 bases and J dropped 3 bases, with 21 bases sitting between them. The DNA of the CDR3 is TGTGCCAGCAGCTCAACCTTCGACCGCCTGGGGGACACTGAAGCTTTCTTT. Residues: CASSSTFDRLGDTEAFF.

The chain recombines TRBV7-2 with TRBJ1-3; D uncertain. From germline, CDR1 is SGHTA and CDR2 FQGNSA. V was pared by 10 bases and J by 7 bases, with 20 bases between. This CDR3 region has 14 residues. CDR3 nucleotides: TGTGCCACCACCCACTCCCTTTATGGTAACACCATATATTTT. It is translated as CATTHSLYGNTIYF.

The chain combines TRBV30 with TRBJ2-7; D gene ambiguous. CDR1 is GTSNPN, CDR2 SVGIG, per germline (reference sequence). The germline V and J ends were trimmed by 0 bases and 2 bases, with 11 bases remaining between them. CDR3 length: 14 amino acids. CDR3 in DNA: TGTGCCTGGAGTGTACTCCGTACCGCCTACGAGCAGTACTTC. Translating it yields CAWSVLRTAYEQYF.

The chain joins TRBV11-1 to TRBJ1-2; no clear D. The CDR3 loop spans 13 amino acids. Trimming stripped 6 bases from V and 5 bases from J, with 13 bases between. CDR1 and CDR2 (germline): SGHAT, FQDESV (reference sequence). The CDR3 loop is CASRPPGVYGYTF. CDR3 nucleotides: TGTGCCAGCAGACCCCCCGGGGTTTATGGCTACACCTTC.

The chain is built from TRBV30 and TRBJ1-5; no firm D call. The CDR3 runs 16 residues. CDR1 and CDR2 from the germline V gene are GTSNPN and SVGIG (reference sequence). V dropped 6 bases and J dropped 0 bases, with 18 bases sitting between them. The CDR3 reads CACLNLPELSNQPQHF. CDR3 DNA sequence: TGTGCCTGCCTTAACCTTCCGGAGCTTAGCAATCAGCCCCAGCATTTT.

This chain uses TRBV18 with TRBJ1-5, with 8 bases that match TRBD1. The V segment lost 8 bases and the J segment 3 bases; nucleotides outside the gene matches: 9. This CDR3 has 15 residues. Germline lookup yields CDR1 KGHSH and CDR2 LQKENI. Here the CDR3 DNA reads TGTGCCAGCCACGGACAGGGAGGTTACAATCAGCCCCAGCATTTT. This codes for CASHGQGGYNQPQHF.

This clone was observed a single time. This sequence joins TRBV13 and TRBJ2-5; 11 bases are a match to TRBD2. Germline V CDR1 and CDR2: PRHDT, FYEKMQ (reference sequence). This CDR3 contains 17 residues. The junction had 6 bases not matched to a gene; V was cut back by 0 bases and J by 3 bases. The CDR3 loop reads CASSLGPILAGEETQYF. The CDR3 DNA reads TGTGCCAGCAGCTTAGGTCCCATACTAGCGGGGGAAGAGACCCAGTACTTC.

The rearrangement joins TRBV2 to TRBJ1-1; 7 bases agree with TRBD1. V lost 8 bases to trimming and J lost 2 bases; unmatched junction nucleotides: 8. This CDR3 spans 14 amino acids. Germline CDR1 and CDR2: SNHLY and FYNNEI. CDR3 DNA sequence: TGTGCCAGCCTGAGACAGGGACCAAACACTGAAGCTTTCTTT. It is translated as CASLRQGPNTEAFF.